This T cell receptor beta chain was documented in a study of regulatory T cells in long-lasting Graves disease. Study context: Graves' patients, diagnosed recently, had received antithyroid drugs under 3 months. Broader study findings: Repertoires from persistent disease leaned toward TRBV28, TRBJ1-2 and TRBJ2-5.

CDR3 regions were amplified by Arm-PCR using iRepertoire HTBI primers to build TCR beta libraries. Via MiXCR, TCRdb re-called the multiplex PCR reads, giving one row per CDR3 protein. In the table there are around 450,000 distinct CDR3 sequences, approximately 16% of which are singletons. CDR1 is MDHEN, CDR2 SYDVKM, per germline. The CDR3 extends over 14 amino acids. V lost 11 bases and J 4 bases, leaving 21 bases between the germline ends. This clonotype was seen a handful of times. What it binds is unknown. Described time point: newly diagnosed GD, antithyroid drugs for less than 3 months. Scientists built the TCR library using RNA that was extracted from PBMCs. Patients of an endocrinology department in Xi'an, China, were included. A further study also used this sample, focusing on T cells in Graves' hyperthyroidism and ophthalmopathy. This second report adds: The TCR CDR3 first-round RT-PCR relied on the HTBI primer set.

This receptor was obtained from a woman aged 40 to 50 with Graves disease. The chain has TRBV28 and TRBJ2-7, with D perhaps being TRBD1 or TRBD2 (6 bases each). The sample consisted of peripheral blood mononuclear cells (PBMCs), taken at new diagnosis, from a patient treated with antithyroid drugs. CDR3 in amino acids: CAVGGPGQTYEQYF. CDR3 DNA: TGTGCCGTGGGGGGCCCGGGCCAAACTTACGAGCAGTACTTC.